These 22 T cell receptor beta chains were sequenced from one sample in a study of blood T cell repertoires in COVID-19. Sequenced by immunoSEQ multiplex PCR; TCRdb stores in-frame clones only, minus some. Of about 150,000 clones in the sample, around 81% were seen once. Sequenced sample: peripheral blood. These receptor sequences come from a woman aged 45-65 years with acute or convalescent COVID-19.

This chain joins TRBV7-3 and TRBJ1-1, with a weak D call TRBD1 (5 bases). The CDR3 length is 14 residues. CDR1 SGHTA and CDR2 FQGTGA come from the germline V gene. V was trimmed by 5 bases and J by 3 bases, leaving 13 bases between them. Here the CDR3 DNA reads TGTGCCAGCAGCCCCGGGGGGTTTGACACTGAAGCTTTCTTT. Translated, it gives CASSPGGFDTEAFF.

The genes are TRBV7-2 and TRBJ2-3; 8 nucleotides match TRBD2. This CDR3 comprises 17 residues. V gave up 0 bases and J gave up 8 bases; unmatched junction bases: 13. Germline V lookup: CDR1 SGHTA, CDR2 FQGNSA. CDR3 nucleotides: TGTGCCAGCAGCTTAGCAGGTGTTAGCGGCGCGGGGGGTACGCAGTATTTT. Protein sequence: CASSLAGVSGAGGTQYF.

The chain has TRBV11-2 and TRBJ2-7; TRBD2 aligns across 12 bases. The length of the CDR3 is 15 residues. CDR1 is SGHAT, CDR2 FQNNGV, per germline. V was pared by 1 base and J by 4 bases, with 2 bases of the junction left unmatched. The CDR3 sequence is CASSLATSGGYEQYF. The CDR3 nucleotides read TGTGCCAGCAGCTTAGCGACTAGCGGGGGTTACGAGCAGTACTTC.

This chain joins TRBV5-1 and TRBJ2-3; 10 positions agree with TRBD2. With V trimmed by 2 bases and J by 4 bases, 7 bases remained unmatched. The CDR3 covers 16 residues. The germline V gene encodes CDR1 SGHRS and CDR2 YFSETQ. The chain's CDR3 is CASSFLSGGSADTQYF. DNA for the CDR3: TGCGCCAGCAGCTTCCTTAGCGGGGGGTCGGCAGATACGCAGTATTTT.

This chain connects TRBV10-3 to TRBJ1-3; TRBD1 is a possible D gene (5 bases). Per the germline V gene, CDR1 is ENHRY and CDR2 is SYGVKD. V lost 6 bases, J lost 5 bases, and 8 bases lay in between. This CDR3 is built from 12 residues. CDR3 sequence: CAIRGLRNTIYF. In DNA, the CDR3 is TGTGCCATCAGGGGGCTTCGAAACACCATATATTTT.

V is TRBV13 and J is TRBJ2-7; the D is unclear. The CDR3 length is 14 residues. Germline lookup yields CDR1 PRHDT and CDR2 FYEKMQ (reference sequence). The V and J ends lost 5 bases and 6 bases respectively, with 17 bases between them. DNA for the CDR3: TGTGCCAGCAGCACGAGGAGACCAACCCTCGAGCAGTACTTC. Protein product: CASSTRRPTLEQYF.

The DNA for the CDR3 is TGTGCCACCCCCGCGTTGGCTGGGGCCAACGTCCTGACTTTC. Encoded protein: CATPALAGANVLTF. The chain recombines TRBV10-3 with TRBJ2-6; D gene uncertain. Germline V gene sequence: CDR1 ENHRY, CDR2 SYGVKD. The CDR3 is 14 residues long. V was pared by 10 bases and J by 2 bases, with 12 bases between.

This rearrangement joins TRBV5-1 to TRBJ2-1; TRBD1 aligns across 9 bases. Germline loops: CDR1 SGHRS, CDR2 YFSETQ. V dropped 0 bases and J dropped 9; count of bases not matched to a gene: 7. The CDR3 length is 15 residues. The CDR3 sequence: CASSLANGQGTEQFF. For the CDR3, the DNA is TGCGCCAGCAGCTTGGCCAATGGACAGGGGACTGAGCAGTTCTTC.

The chain carries TRBV4-3 and TRBJ2-1; 10 bases are a match to TRBD2. There are 16 residues in the CDR3. J gave up 8 bases and V 2 bases, and 9 bases lay outside the gene matches. Germline CDR1 and CDR2: LGHNA and YSLEER. The CDR3 DNA is TGCGCCAGCAGCCAACCCGGGACTAGCGACCCCCATGAGCAGTTCTTC. It yields the protein CASSQPGTSDPHEQFF.

The rearrangement uses TRBV10-1 and TRBJ2-5; 7 positions match TRBD1. Trimming removed 7 bases from V and 3 bases from J; junction bases left unmatched: 5. Germline V gene data show CDR1 as WNHNN and CDR2 as SYGVQD (reference sequence). The CDR3 spans 13 residues. The CDR3, as DNA: TGCGCCAGCAAAGGGACAGAAAAAGAGACCCAGTACTTC. This encodes CASKGTEKETQYF.

The chain is built from TRBV19 and TRBJ2-1; D ambiguous. The CDR3 runs 15 residues. The germline V gene has CDR1 LNHDA and CDR2 SQIVND (reference sequence). V gave up 1 base and J gave up 0 bases, with 7 bases separating them. The CDR3 here is CASSIGPPSYNEQFF. In DNA, the CDR3 is TGTGCCAGTAGTATAGGGCCACCCTCCTACAATGAGCAGTTCTTC.

This clone was counted once. The rearrangement joins TRBV23-1 to TRBJ2-7; D perhaps matches TRBD1 (6 bases). TRBV23-1 is treated as an ORF (open reading frame) with a function not yet certain. CDR3 length equals 17 residues. The V end was cut by 2 bases, the J end by 4 bases, with 21 bases between. The CDR3 DNA is TGCGCCAGCAGTCAAACTCATTCGGGACATAGCCCGTACGAGCAGTACTTC. Protein sequence: CASSQTHSGHSPYEQYF.

The V gene is TRBV28, the J gene TRBJ2-5; possible D gene TRBD2, 6 bases. Trimming removed 4 bases from V and 5 bases from J, with 14 bases in between. The CDR3 extends over 14 amino acids. Germline V lookup: CDR1 MDHEN, CDR2 SYDVKM. The CDR3 bases are TGTGCCAGCAGTTACGGGGGAAACTCCGAGACCCAGTACTTC. This sequence encodes CASSYGGNSETQYF.

This chain connects TRBV11-3 to TRBJ2-2, with 8 bases fitting TRBD2. Trimming cost V 5 bases and J 8 bases; bases outside gene matches: 13. Germline CDR1 and CDR2: SGHNT and YENEEA. The CDR3 length is 16 residues. The CDR3 region has the DNA TGTGCCAGCAGCCCCCGGTACCGGGGGGGGGCAGGGGAGCTGTTTTTT. It yields the protein CASSPRYRGGAGELFF. Looking up the rest from reference TRBV11-3 and TRBJ2-2 gives the full variable domain: EAGVVQSPRYKIIEKKQPVAFWCNPISGHNTLYWYLQNLGQGPELLIRYENEEAVDDSQLPKDRFSAERLKGVDSTLKIQPAELGDSAVYLCASSPRYRGGAGELFFGEGSRLTVL.

This clone was picked up a small number of times. V is TRBV5-1 and J is TRBJ1-2; 8 bases align to TRBD1. The junction had 4 bases not matched to a gene; V was cut back by 4 bases and J by 5 bases. There are 13 residues in the CDR3. CDR1 SGHRS and CDR2 YFSETQ come from the germline V gene. CDR3 sequence: CASSPGQGYGYTF. For the CDR3, the DNA is TGCGCCAGCAGCCCCGGACAGGGTTATGGCTACACCTTC.

Notes on this clone: Additional DNA sequences in this sample encode the identical CDR3. The V and J genes are TRBV3-1 (or the pseudogene TRBV3-2) and TRBJ1-3; no firm D call. The CDR3 is made up of 14 amino acids. V was pared by 3 bases and J by 0 bases, with 6 bases between. Germline CDR1 and CDR2: LGHDT and YNNKEL (reference sequence). Here the CDR3 DNA reads TGTGCCAGCAGCCAGGTGAGCTCTGGAAACACCATATATTTT. Translating gives CASSQVSSGNTIYF.

The chain is built from TRBV10-3 and TRBJ2-3; tentatively, D is TRBD1 (6 bases). Germline CDR1 reads ENHRY; CDR2 reads SYGVKD. The CDR3 length is 18 residues. V gave up 5 bases and J gave up 2 bases, with 23 bases separating them. Here the CDR3 reads CAISHGPLLTGHTDTQYF. In nucleotides, the CDR3 is TGTGCCATCAGTCACGGGCCCCTCCTGACAGGACACACAGATACGCAGTATTTT.

This clone was detected only once. This chain connects TRBV9 to TRBJ1-5; D unclear. In germline, CDR1 is SGDLS, CDR2 YYNGEE. V lost 0 bases to trimming and J lost 0 bases, with 7 bases between them. The CDR3 consists of 15 residues. The DNA of the CDR3 is TGTGCCAGCAGCGTAGCTCCGGGTAGCAATCAGCCCCAGCATTTT. This translates into CASSVAPGSNQPQHF.

The CDR3 DNA reads as TGTGCCAGCAGCTTTCCCGGAACAGGGGGCAAGGCCCAGTACTTC. This codes for CASSFPGTGGKAQYF. The genes are TRBV7-2 and TRBJ2-5, with 9 nucleotides matching TRBD1. The J segment lost 9 bases and the V segment lost 3 bases, leaving 11 bases of the junction unmatched. Germline values: CDR1 SGHTA, CDR2 FQGNSA. This CDR3 has 15 amino acids. The full variable domain, with the rest looked up from reference TRBV7-2 and TRBJ2-5, is GAGVSQSPSNKVTEKGKDVELRCDPISGHTALYWYRQSLGQGLEFLIYFQGNSAPDKSGLPSDRFSAERTGGSVSTLTIQRTQQEDSAVYLCASSFPGTGGKAQYFGPGTRLLVL.

The chain uses TRBV4-1 and TRBJ1-4, with D perhaps TRBD1 (6 bases). Trimming stripped 3 bases from V and 2 bases from J, with 22 bases between. The V gene's germline CDR1 is MGHRA and CDR2 YSYEKL. This CDR3 contains 19 residues. In DNA, the CDR3 is TGCGCCAGCAGCCAGGGATGGAGTGAGGGGGTTGGGACTAATGAAAAACTGTTTTTT. Translation gives CASSQGWSEGVGTNEKLFF.

The CDR3 region is CASRPPVPGTGELFF. Written as DNA, the CDR3 is TGTGCCAGCAGACCCCCCGTCCCGGGGACCGGGGAGCTGTTTTTT. V gene TRBV7-8 combines with J gene TRBJ2-2; TRBD2 is a possible D gene (5 bases). The CDR3 spans 15 residues. The germline V and J ends were trimmed by 6 bases and 5 bases, with 16 bases remaining between them. From germline, CDR1 is SGHVS and CDR2 FQNEAQ.

CDR3 sequence (DNA): TGTGCCAGCAGTAAGCGGGTCCAAAGCACAGATACGCAGTATTTT. It translates to CASSKRVQSTDTQYF. This chain connects TRBV6-5 to TRBJ2-3; maybe TRBD2 (6 bases). In germline, CDR1 is MNHEY, CDR2 SVGAGI. This CDR3 contains 15 residues. V lost 5 bases to trimming and J lost 0 bases, with 12 bases between them.